This TCR beta chain derives from a study of blood T cell repertoires in COVID-19. CDR3 length: 13 amino acids. The ends were cut back, 3 bases at V and 4 bases at J, with 9 bases in the middle. Germline-derived CDR1 and CDR2 are SGHTA and FQGNSA. Sequencing was performed with immunoSEQ multiplex PCR; in TCRdb, only in-frame clones are kept and a portion is missing. The profile covers nearly 70,000 clones, with 91% appearing a single time and around 7% taken by the ten largest. The TCR sequence derives from a man aged 40-50 years with COVID-19, enrolled during active disease. The chain has TRBV7-2 and TRBJ2-5; D is perhaps TRBD2 (6 bases). The sample comprised peripheral blood. CDR3 loop: CASSFMEGETQYF. Written as DNA, the CDR3 is TGTGCCAGCAGCTTCATGGAGGGAGAGACCCAGTACTTC.